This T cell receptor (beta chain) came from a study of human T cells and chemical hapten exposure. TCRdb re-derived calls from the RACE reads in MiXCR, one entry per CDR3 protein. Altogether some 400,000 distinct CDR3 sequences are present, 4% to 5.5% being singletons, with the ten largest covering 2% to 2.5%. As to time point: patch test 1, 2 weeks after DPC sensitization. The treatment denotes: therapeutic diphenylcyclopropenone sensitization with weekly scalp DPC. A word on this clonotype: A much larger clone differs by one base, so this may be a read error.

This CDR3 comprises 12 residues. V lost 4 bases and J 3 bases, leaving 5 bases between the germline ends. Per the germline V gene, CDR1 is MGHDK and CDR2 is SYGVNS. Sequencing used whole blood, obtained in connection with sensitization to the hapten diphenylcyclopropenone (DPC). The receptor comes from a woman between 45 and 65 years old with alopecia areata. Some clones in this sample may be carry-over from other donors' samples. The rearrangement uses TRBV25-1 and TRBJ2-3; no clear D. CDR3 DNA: TGTGCCAGCAGTGCCTGGACAGATACGCAGTATTTT. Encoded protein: CASSAWTDTQYF. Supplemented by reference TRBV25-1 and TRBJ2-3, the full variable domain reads EADIYQTPRYLVIGTGKKITLECSQTMGHDKMYWYQQDPGMELHLIHYSYGVNSTEKGDLSSESTVSRIRTEHFPLTLESARPSHTSQYLCASSAWTDTQYFGPGTRLTVL.